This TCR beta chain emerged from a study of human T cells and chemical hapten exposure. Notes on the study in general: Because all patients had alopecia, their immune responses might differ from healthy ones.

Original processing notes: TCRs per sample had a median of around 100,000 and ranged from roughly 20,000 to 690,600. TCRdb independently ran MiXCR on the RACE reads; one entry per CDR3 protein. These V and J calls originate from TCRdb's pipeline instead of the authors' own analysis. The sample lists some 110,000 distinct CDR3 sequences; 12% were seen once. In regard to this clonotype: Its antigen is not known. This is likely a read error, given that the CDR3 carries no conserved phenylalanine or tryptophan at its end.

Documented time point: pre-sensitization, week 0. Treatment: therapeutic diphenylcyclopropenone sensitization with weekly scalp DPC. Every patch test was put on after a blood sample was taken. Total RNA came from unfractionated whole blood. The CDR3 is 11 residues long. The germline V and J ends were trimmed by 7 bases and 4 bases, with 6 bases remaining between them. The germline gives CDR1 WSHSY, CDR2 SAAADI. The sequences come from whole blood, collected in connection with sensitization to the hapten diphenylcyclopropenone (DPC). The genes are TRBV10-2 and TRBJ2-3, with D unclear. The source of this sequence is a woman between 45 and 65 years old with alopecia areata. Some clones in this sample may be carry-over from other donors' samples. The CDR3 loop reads CASMWPDTQYS. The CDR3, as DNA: TGCGCCAGCATGTGGCCAGATACGCAGTATTCT.